This TCR beta chain came from a study of shared clonotypes between healthy human individuals (dated by TCRdb to the early 2020s). The study in broad terms: The cohort included a few men and a couple of women between 18 and 49 years of age. For each donor, CD4 naive and CD4 memory were each run on three plates, CD8 naive on two plates, and CD8 memory on one plate. The study deeply sequenced blood TCR repertoires of several healthy adults to estimate repertoire size and the extent of clonotype sharing between individuals. To increase sequencing depth and limit assay-specific biases, different laboratories used diverse techniques to prepare libraries and sequence TCR repertoires. Between about 0.9 and 9 billion PBMCs per donor were obtained by leukapheresis. On the study overall, not on this receptor specifically: Naive subsets generally had larger estimated clonotype richness than memory subsets. The small number of donors limited the genetic and exposure-history diversity represented. Sharing across a few donors was observed for around 5% of naive CD4, less than 4% of naive CD8, 2.3% of memory CD4, and around 0.44% of memory CD8 clonotypes. Rarefaction of sorted-subset datasets indicated incomplete sequencing despite the large sequencing depth. Clonotypes shared by all four sorted-subset donors showed higher generation probabilities than non-shared clonotypes. Only blood was sampled, and tissue TCR repertoires likely differ from those in blood. Pairwise subsampling indicated that sequencing depth was expected to affect the degree of clonotype sharing among donors.

Comments on this clone: The antigen it recognizes is unknown. No base quality values were provided; no much bigger clone lies one nucleotide off.

Healthy HIV-negative adults with no recently reported acute infections or vaccinations were included as donors. Every donor was a Caucasian adult living in Nashville, Tennessee, USA. CD4+ T cells were enriched through magnetic negative selection, after which naive cells were positively selected on CD45RA and the remaining negative fraction served as the memory subset. Blood was collected by leukapheresis, and PBMCs were isolated by Ficoll-Histopaque density gradient centrifugation and then cryopreserved in liquid nitrogen vapor phase. Analytical flow cytometry was used to check the purity and quantity of every magnetically sorted T cell population. Genomic DNA was isolated from each sorted fraction and quantified by UV absorbance on a Nanodrop 2000c. Counted from cysteine to phenylalanine, this CDR3 has 15 amino acids. The entry retains the CDR3 DNA only, 45 bases that are in frame from base 1. V was cut back by 4 bases and J by 6 bases, leaving a gap of 15 bases between them. As encoded in the germline V gene, CDR1 is MNHEY while CDR2 is SVGAGI.

TCR CDR3 regions were amplified from genomic DNA by multiplex PCR using the deep immunoSEQ assay. Extracted genomic DNA from each cell subset was spread evenly across all wells of several immunoSEQ 96-well plates, with each plate serving as a replicate. For sorted subsets, each replicate PCR was loaded with around 220 ng genomic DNA, equivalent to about 33,000 T cell genomes. Purified libraries were measured with a Qubit 3.0 fluorometer, size-checked on a Bioanalyzer 2100, and measured again with the KAPA Library Quantification kit. Every immunoSEQ 96-well plate was sequenced on a separate single-read 150-cycle Illumina NextSeq 550 flow cell. As for how the authors treated the data: Because the immunoSEQ output included only junctional sequences and no quality scores, the filtering could not be the same as the filtering used for full-length reads. To assign V/J genes and CDR3, sequences were annotated against IMGT germline references using PyIR, a Python wrapper for IgBLAST v1.9. Reads were removed for weak V/J assignments (E-value above 1e-6), missing CDR3, stop codons, out-of-frame junctions, or ambiguous translated residues. V3J clonotypes were defined as sequences sharing an identical inferred V gene, J gene, and CDR3 amino acid sequence. The percentage overlap between two repertoires was calculated by dividing the number of shared unique clonotypes by the size of the smaller repertoire. Richness of each repertoire was evaluated using RTK rarefaction, the Chao1 estimator, and Recon v2.1 estimates of unobserved clonotypes. OLGA was used to compute generation probabilities for all TCRbeta clonotypes that the gDNA method yielded from a few donors. TCRdb's version of the immuneACCESS table is confined to in-frame rearrangements and falls short of the full clone set. An unresolved V gene accounts for under half of the shortfall where checked; the remainder is of unknown origin. V and J calls and clone size are given by that table; D and trimming were obtained from the DNA. For this sample there are 2 million to 2.5 million clones; more than 80% appear just once. 0.35% to 0.5% of the sample is in the top ten clones.

The chain is encoded by TRBV6-5 joined to TRBJ2-2, with no confidently assigned D gene. The clonotype was recovered from a man between 18 and 29 years old in good health. Some clones in this sample may be carry-over from other donors' samples. The specimen sequenced was naive CD4+ T cells from PBMCs. This sample's cell subset or site label indicates: CD45RA+ positively selected. The CDR3 protein is CASSSRLEGAGELFF. The DNA reads as follows: TGTGCCAGCAGTTCACGGCTGGAAGGCGCCGGGGAGCTGTTTTTT.